This TCR beta chain originates from a study of T-cell reconstitution after alpha-beta-depleted transplantation in children. In the case of this clonotype: The antigen is unknown.

Study findings and constraints: From surviving recipient T cells and thymic progenitors came the high day-60 TCRbeta diversity observed in some patients. Expanded graft clones numbering several hundred reportedly gave rise to alpha-beta T cells about two months after transplant. Newly produced T cells mostly accounted for T-cell counts and diversity one year post-transplant.

TCRbeta library preparation incorporated unique molecular identifiers. TCRdb reanalysed the PCR reads using MiXCR and keeps one entry per CDR3 protein. The profile shows a few hundred thousand distinct CDR3 sequences, more than 20% of them singletons. This material consisted of PBMCs, taken before TCRalphabeta/CD19-depleted stem cell transplant. The receptor comes from a boy in the first two years of life with Wiskott-Aldrich syndrome, due to receive a stem cell transplant.

The CDR3 bases are TGCGCCAGCAGCTTCCTGAAAAGACGTTCATGGGACTATGGCTACACCTTC. This gives the protein CASSFLKRRSWDYGYTF. The gene calls are TRBV5-1 and TRBJ1-2; no reliable D call. The CDR3 contains 17 residues. Per the germline V gene, CDR1 is SGHRS and CDR2 is YFSETQ. Trimming pared 2 bases from V and 3 bases from J, leaving 20 bases between.